The rows below give T cell receptor beta chains drawn from one sample of a study of CD8+ T cells in alopecia areata. Sequencing used immunoSEQ multiplex PCR; TCRdb keeps in-frame clones, though not all of them. The repertoire holds some 190,000 clones, around 60% seen once, with roughly 0.67% in the top ten. This sample comprised CD4+ T cells sorted from blood, obtained at week 4, from a patient treated with tofacitinib. The receptors stem from a human donor with alopecia areata. CDR3s leave out the opening cysteine and the closing phenylalanine or tryptophan. D genes are given only for firm matches.

>TRBD1|TRBJ2-7|TRBV7-2
ASSLEQGAYEQY
>NA|TRBJ2-5|TRBV4-1
ASSQDLRAQY
>NA|TRBJ2-2|TRBV30
AWSLRAYLWTGELF
>NA|TRBJ1-1|TRBV10-2
ASSEEGFWTEAF
>NA|TRBJ2-2|TRBV18
ASSQPNTGELF
>NA|TRBJ2-6|TRBV5-1
ASSFRTVALSGANVLT
>NA|TRBJ2-2|TRBV19
ASRLLGPTGELF
>NA|TRBJ2-5|TRBV11-2
ASSLGTSQETQY
>TRBD1|TRBJ1-2|TRBV29-1
SVNGQGSKNYGYT
>TRBD2|TRBJ2-1|TRBV30
AWSNGASGRGNEQF
>NA|TRBJ1-1|TRBV18
ASSAGLNTEAF
>NA|TRBJ1-1|TRBV15
ATSRDISVNTEAF
>TRBD1|TRBJ2-1|TRBV30
AWGDRRNEQF
>TRBD1|TRBJ1-1|TRBV30
AWSSDRGTEAF
>NA|TRBJ1-3|TRBV6-1
ASSTHPKDTIY
>NA|TRBJ2-7|TRBV19
ASSLQGGTPYEQY
>NA|TRBJ2-1|TRBV7-8
ASSPDIAQF
>TRBD1|TRBJ1-2|TRBV10-3
AISGGQETYGYT
>NA|TRBJ1-2|TRBV30
AWSPGGPKGGT
>TRBD2|TRBJ2-1|TRBV6-1
ASRSGRAGNEQF
>NA|TRBJ2-5|TRBV30
AWGGRETQY
>TRBD1|TRBJ1-2|TRBV6-5
ASSYSGQAYGYT
>TRBD2|TRBJ2-5|TRBV27
ASSRWGGLETQY
>NA|TRBJ1-1|TRBV6-5
ASLRVAGTEAF
>TRBD2|TRBJ2-1|TRBV6-6
ASKRFSSGSYNEQF
>TRBD2|TRBJ2-1|TRBV19
ASRRGPRGSGDNEQF
>NA|TRBJ2-6|TRBV2
ASNRAGANVLT
>NA|TRBJ2-3|TRBV29-1
SVQEMGGSTDTQY
>NA|TRBJ2-3|TRBV5-1
ASSSVGDLTDTQY
>NA|TRBJ1-5|TRBV2
ASSVSNHQPQH